This T cell receptor beta chain was sequenced for a study of beta chain features in type 1 diabetes. Expressed TCRB transcripts were sequenced because the isolated RNA had all been reverse transcribed beforehand. Data came from immunoSEQ multiplex PCR; TCRdb stores just in-frame clones and leaves some out. The profile shows 970,000 or so clones, about a sixth of them singletons. The germline V gene encodes CDR1 SNHLY and CDR2 FYNNEI. CDR3 length equals 15 residues. V was clipped by 7 bases and J by 4 bases; unmatched bases: 11. This clone turned up a few times. This rearrangement joins TRBV2 to TRBJ2-5, with TRBD1 matching over 8 bases. This TCR came from a woman under 30 in good health. The sample taken for sequencing was naive CD4+ T cells from blood. CDR3 loop: CASNPPRGQGETQYF. DNA for the CDR3: TGTGCCAGCAACCCCCCCCGCGGACAGGGAGAGACCCAGTACTTC.